This T cell receptor beta chain is from a study of CXCR3-negative and CXCR3-positive naive CD8 T cells. Study-level points and caveats: The study found more hydrophobic TRB CDR3s in CXCR3-positive naive cells than in CXCR3-negative naive cells.

A remark on this clonotype: Its antigen remains unknown.

TRB cDNA was prepared as libraries by UMI-labeled 5' RACE. Using the 5' RACE reads, TCRdb records one entry per CDR3 protein without DNA. In total, the table holds 95,000 to 100,000 distinct CDR3 sequences. Germline V lookup: CDR1 MNHEY, CDR2 SMNVEV (reference sequence). CDR3 length: 12 amino acids. Sequenced input: naive CXCR3+ CD8+ T cells from blood. Stated subset: CD45RO-CCR7+CD27+CD95- naive CD8+ T cells expressing CXCR3 (TNR3+). This sequence was found in a human donor in good health. Some clones in this sample may be carry-over from other donors' samples. The J gene is TRBJ2-7, the V gene TRBV27. CDR3: CASSLFGHEQYF.